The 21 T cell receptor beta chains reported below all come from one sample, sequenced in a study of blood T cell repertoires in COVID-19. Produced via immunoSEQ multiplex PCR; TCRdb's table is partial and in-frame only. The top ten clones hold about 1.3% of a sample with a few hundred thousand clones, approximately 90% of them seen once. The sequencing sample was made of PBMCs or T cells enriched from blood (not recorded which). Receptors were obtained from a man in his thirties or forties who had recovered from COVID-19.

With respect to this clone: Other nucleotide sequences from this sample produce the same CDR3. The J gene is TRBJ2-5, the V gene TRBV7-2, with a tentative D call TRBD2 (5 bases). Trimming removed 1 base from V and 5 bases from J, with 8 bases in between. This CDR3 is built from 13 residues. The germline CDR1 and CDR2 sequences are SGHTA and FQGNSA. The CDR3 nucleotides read TGTGCCAGCAGCTTAGAACGAGGGGAGACCCAGTACTTC. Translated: CASSLERGETQYF.

CDR3 amino acids: CASSMRGGQSSGNTIYF. In DNA form, the CDR3 reads TGTGCCAGTAGTATGCGGGGGGGACAGTCCTCTGGAAACACCATATATTTT. The genes are TRBV19 and TRBJ1-3; TRBD1 matches 7 bases. Germline V gene sequence: CDR1 LNHDA, CDR2 SQIVND (reference sequence). Trimming cost V 3 bases and J 0 bases; bases outside gene matches: 8. The CDR3 spans 17 residues. Drawing the rest from reference TRBV19 and TRBJ1-3, the complete variable domain is DGGITQSPKYLFRKEGQNVTLSCEQNLNHDAMYWYRQDPGQGLRLIYYSQIVNDFQKGDIAEGYSVSREKKESFPLTVTSAQKNPTAFYLCASSMRGGQSSGNTIYFGEGSWLTVV.

CDR3 coding DNA: TGTGCCACAATACATCAGGGCACTGAAGCTTTCTTT. This sequence encodes CATIHQGTEAFF. The chain combines TRBV24-1 with TRBJ1-1; D perhaps matches TRBD1 (5 bases). V lost 10 bases and J lost 4, with 12 bases in between. The CDR3 runs 12 residues. Germline lookup yields CDR1 KGHDR and CDR2 SFDVKD.

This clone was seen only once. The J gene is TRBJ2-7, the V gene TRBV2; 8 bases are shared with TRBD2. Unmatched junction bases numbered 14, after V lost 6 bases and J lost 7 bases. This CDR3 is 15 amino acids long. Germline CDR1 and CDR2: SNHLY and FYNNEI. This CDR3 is CASRGNRGGTGEQYF. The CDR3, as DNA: TGTGCCAGCAGAGGCAACCGCGGGGGGACGGGGGAGCAGTACTTC.

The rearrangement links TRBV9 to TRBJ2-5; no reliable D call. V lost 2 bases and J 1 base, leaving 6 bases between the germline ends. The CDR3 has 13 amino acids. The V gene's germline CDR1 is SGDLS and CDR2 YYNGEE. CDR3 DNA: TGTGCCAGCAGCGTCTCCGGCCAAGAGACCCAGTACTTC. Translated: CASSVSGQETQYF.

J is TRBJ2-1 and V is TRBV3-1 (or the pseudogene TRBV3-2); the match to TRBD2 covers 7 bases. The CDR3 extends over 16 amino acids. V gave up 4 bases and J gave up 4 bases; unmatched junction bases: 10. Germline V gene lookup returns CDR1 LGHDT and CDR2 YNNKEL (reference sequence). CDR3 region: CASSPSGVTLYNEQFF. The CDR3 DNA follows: TGTGCCAGCAGCCCGAGCGGGGTGACCTTATACAATGAGCAGTTCTTC.

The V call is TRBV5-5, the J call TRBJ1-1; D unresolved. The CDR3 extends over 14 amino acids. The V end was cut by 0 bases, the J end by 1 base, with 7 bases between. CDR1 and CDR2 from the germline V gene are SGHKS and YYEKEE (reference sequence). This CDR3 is CASSLEIQNTEAFF. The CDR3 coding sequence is TGTGCCAGCAGCTTGGAAATCCAGAACACTGAAGCTTTCTTT.

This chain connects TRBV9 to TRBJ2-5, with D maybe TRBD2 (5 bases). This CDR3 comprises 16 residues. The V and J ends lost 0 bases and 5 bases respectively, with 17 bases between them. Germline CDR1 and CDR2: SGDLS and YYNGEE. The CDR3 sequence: CASSVAIHGRGETQYF. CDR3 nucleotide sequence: TGTGCCAGCAGCGTAGCTATACACGGGCGAGGGGAGACCCAGTACTTC.

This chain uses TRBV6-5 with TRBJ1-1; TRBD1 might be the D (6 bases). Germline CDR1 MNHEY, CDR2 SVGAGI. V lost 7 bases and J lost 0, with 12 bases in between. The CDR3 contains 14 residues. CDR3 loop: CASKRGHLNTEAFF. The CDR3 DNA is TGTGCCAGCAAGAGGGGACATTTGAACACTGAAGCTTTCTTT.

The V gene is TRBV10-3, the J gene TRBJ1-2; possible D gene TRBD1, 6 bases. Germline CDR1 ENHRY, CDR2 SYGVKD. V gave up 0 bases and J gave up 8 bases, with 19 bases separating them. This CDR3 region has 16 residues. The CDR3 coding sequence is TGTGCCATCAGTGAGTCCAGCAGGGGATCGATTAACGGCTACACCTTC. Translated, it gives CAISESSRGSINGYTF.

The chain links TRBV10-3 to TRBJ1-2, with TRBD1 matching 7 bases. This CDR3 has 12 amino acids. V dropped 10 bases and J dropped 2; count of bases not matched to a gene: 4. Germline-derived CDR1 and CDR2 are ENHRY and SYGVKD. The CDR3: CATQDRNYGYTF. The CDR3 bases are TGTGCCACCCAGGACAGGAACTATGGCTACACCTTC.

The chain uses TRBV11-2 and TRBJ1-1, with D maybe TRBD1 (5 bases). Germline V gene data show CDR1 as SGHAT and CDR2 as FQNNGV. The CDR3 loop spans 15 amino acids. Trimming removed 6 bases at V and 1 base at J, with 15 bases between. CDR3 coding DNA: TGTGCCAGCAGTCCCCAACTCCAGGGGAACACTGAAGCTTTCTTT. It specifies CASSPQLQGNTEAFF.

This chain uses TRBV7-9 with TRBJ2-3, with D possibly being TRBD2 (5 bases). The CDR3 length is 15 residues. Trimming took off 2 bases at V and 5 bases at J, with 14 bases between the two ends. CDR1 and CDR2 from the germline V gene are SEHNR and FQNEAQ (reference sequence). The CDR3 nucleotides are TGTGCCAGCAGCTTAAGTGGCGGGCTGGGAGATACGCAGTATTTT. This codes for CASSLSGGLGDTQYF.

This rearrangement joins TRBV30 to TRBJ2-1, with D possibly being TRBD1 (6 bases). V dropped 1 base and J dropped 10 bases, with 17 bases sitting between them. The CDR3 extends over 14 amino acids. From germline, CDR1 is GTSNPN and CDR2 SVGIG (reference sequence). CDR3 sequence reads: CAWSGDTRLTEQFF. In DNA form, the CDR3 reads TGTGCCTGGAGTGGGGACACACGGCTCACAGAGCAGTTCTTC.

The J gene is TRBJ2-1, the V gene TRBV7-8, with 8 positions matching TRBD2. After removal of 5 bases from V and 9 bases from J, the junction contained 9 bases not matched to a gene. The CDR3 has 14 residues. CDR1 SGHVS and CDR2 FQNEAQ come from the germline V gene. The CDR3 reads CASSREIRGGEQFF. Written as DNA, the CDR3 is TGTGCCAGCAGCCGAGAAATCCGGGGGGGTGAGCAGTTCTTC.

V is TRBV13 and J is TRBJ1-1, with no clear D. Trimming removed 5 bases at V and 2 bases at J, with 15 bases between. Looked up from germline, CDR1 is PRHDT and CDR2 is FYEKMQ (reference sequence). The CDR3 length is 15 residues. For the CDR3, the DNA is TGTGCCAGCAGCCCGGGGAGGGCCGCTAACACTGAAGCTTTCTTT. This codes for CASSPGRAANTEAFF.

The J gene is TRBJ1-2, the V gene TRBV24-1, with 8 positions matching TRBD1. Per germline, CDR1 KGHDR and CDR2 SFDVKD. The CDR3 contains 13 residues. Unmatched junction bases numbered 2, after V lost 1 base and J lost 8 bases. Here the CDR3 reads CATSDFRGRGYTF. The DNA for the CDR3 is TGTGCCACCAGTGATTTCAGGGGGCGAGGCTACACCTTC.

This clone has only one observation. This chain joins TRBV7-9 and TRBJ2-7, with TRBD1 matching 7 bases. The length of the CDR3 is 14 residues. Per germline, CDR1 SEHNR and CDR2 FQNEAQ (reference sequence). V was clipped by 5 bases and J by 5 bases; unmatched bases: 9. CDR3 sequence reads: CASSTKGQNDEQYF. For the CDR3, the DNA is TGTGCCAGCAGCACAAAGGGACAGAATGACGAGCAGTACTTC.

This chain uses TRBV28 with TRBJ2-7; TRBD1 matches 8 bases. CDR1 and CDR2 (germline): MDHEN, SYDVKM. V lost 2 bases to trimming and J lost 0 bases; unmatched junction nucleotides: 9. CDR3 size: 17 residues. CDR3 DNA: TGTGCCAGCAGTTTAAGGTGGGCAGGGGGCTTCTCCTACGAGCAGTACTTC. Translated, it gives CASSLRWAGGFSYEQYF.

CDR3 bases: TGTGCCAGCAGCAAAGGTGAGGTTAGGCAGCGCGCCGGAAACACCATATATTTT. Residues: CASSKGEVRQRAGNTIYF. This chain uses TRBV21-1 with TRBJ1-3. TRBV21-1 is assigned pseudogene status. The CDR3 runs 18 residues.

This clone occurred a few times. The CDR3 reads CASSPRDRGNTEAFF. For the CDR3, the DNA is TGTGCCAGCAGCCCCCGGGACAGGGGGAACACTGAAGCTTTCTTT. The chain recombines TRBV7-8 with TRBJ1-1; 10 bases align to TRBD1. The V segment lost 5 bases and the J segment 1 base; nucleotides outside the gene matches: 4. CDR3 length equals 15 residues. Per germline, CDR1 SGHVS and CDR2 FQNEAQ.